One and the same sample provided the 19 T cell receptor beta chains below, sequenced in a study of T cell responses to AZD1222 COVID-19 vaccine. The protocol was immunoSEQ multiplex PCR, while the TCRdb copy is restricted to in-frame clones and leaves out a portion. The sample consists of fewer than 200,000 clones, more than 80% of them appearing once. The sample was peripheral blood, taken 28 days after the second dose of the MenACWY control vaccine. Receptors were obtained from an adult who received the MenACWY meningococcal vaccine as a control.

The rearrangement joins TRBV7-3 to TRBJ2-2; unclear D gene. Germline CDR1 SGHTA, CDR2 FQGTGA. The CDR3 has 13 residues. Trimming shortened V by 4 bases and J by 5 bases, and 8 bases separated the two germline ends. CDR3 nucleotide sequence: TGTGCCAGCAGCTGGGGAAGTACCGGGGAGCTGTTTTTT. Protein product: CASSWGSTGELFF.

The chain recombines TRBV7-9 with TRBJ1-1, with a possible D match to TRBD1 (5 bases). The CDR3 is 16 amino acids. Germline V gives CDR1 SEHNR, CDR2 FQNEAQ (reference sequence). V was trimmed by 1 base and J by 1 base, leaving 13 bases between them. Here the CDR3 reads CASSLEMGRGNTEAFF. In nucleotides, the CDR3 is TGTGCCAGCAGCTTAGAAATGGGGCGCGGGAACACTGAAGCTTTCTTT.

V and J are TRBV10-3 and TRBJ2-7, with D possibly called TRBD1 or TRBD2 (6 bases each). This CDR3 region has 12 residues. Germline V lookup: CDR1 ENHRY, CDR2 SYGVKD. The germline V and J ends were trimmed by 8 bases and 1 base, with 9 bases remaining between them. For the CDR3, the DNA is TGTGCCATCCGGGGGCTGTCCTACGAGCAGTACTTC. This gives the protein CAIRGLSYEQYF.

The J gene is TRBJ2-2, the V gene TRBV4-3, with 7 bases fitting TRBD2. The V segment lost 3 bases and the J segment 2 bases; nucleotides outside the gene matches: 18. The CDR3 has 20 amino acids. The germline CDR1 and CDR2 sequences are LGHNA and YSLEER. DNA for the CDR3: TGCGCCAGCAGCCAGAACTACCTGCGGCGGGAGCTAAGTAACACCGGGGAGCTGTTTTTT. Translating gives CASSQNYLRRELSNTGELFF.

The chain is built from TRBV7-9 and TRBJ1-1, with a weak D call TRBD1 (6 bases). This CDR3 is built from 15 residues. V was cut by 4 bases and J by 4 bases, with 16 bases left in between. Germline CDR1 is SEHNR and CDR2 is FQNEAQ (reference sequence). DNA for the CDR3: TGTGCCAGCAGCTCGAGGCTAGGGGGTGGCACTGAAGCTTTCTTT. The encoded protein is CASSSRLGGGTEAFF.

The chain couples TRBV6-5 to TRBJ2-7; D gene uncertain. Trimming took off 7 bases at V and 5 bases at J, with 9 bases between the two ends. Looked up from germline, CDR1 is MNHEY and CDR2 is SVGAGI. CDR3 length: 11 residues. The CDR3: CASTGLHEQYF. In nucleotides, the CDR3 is TGTGCCAGCACTGGGCTCCACGAGCAGTACTTC.

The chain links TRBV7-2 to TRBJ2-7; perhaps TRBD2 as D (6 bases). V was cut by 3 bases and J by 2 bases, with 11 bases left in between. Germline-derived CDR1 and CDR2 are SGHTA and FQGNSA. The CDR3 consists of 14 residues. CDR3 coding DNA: TGTGCCAGCAGCTTCGGCGGGAACCCCTACGAGCAGTACTTC. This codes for CASSFGGNPYEQYF.

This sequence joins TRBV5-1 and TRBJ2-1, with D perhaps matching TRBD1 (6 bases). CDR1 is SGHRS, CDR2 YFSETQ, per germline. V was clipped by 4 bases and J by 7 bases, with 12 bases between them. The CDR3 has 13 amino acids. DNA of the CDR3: TGCGCCAGCAGCCCCGGACAGCCTAATGAGCAGTTCTTC. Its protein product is CASSPGQPNEQFF.

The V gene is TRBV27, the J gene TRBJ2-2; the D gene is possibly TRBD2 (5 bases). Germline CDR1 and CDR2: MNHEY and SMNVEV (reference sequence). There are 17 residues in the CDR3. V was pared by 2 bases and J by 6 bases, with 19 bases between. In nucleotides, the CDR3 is TGTGCCAGCAGTTTAAGTGGCCTAGCCCTCTTACCCGGGGAGCTGTTTTTT. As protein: CASSLSGLALLPGELFF.

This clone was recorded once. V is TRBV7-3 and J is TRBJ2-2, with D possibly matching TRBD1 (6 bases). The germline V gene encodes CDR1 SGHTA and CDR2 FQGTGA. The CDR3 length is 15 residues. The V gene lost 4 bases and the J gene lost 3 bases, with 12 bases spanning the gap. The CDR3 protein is CASSSTTGYTGELFF. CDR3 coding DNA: TGTGCCAGCAGCTCAACTACAGGGTACACCGGGGAGCTGTTTTTT.

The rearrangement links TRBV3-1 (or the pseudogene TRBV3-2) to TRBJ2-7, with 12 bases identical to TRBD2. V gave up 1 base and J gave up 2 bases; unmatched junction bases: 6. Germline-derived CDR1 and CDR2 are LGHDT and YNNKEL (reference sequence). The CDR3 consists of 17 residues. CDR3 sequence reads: CASSQALGLAGPYEQYF. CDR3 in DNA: TGTGCCAGCAGCCAAGCCCTCGGACTAGCGGGACCCTACGAGCAGTACTTC.

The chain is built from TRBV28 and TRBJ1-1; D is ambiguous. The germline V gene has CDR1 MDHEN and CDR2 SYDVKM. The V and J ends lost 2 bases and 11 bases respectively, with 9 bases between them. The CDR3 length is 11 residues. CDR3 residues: CASSLALLAFF. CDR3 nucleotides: TGTGCCAGCAGTTTAGCTCTGCTGGCTTTCTTT. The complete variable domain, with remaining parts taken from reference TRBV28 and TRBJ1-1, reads DVKVTQSSRYLVKRTGEKVFLECVQDMDHENMFWYRQDPGLGLRLIYFSYDVKMKEKGDIPEGYSVSREKKERFSLILESASTNQTSMYLCASSLALLAFFGQGTRLTVV.

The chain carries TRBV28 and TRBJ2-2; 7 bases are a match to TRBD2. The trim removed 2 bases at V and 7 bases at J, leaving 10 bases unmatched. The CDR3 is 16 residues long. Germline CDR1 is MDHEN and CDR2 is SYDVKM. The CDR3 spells CASSLQGGKAIGELFF. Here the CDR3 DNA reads TGTGCCAGCAGTTTACAGGGAGGGAAAGCGATCGGGGAGCTGTTTTTT.

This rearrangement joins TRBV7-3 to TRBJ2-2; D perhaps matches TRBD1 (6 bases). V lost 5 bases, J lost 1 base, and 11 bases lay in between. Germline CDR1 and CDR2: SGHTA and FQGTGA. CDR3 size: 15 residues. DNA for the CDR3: TGTGCCAGCAGCGGGGGACAAGTGAACACCGGGGAGCTGTTTTTT. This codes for CASSGGQVNTGELFF. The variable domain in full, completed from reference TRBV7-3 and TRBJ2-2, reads GAGVSQTPSNKVTEKGKYVELRCDPISGHTALYWYRQSLGQGPEFLIYFQGTGAADDSGLPNDRFFAVRPEGSVSTLKIQRTERGDSAVYLCASSGGQVNTGELFFGEGSRLTVL.

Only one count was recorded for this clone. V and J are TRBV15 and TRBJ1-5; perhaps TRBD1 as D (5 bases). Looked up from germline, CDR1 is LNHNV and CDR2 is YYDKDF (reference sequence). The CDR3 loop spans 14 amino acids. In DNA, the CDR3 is TGTGCGACCGGAGCGACAGAAGTTTATCAGCCCCAGCATTTT. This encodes CATGATEVYQPQHF.

CDR3 sequence (DNA): TGCGCCAGCAGCTTGGAGGTTTCCGCCGGCTACACCTTC. It codes for CASSLEVSAGYTF. This chain links TRBV5-1 with TRBJ1-2; D is undetermined. The germline V gene encodes CDR1 SGHRS and CDR2 YFSETQ. V was clipped by 0 bases and J by 8 bases, with 11 bases between them. This CDR3 has 13 residues.

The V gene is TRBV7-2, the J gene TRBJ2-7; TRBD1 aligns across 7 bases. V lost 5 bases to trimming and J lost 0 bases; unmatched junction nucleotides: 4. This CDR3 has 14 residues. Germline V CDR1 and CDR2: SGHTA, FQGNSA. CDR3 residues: CASSLRDSSYEQYF. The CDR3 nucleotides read TGTGCCAGCAGCCTCCGGGACAGCTCCTACGAGCAGTACTTC.

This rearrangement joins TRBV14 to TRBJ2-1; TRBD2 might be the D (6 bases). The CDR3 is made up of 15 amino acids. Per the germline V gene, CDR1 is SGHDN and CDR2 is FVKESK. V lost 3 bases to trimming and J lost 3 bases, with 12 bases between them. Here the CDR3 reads CASSQRRVVYNEQFF. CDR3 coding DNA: TGTGCCAGCAGCCAGCGGAGGGTGGTCTACAATGAGCAGTTCTTC.

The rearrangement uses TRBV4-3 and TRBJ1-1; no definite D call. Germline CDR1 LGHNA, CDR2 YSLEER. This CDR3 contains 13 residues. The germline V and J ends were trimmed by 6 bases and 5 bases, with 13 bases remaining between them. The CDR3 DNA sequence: TGCGCCAGCAGTTCCGAGGATACGACTGAAGCTTTCTTT. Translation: CASSSEDTTEAFF.